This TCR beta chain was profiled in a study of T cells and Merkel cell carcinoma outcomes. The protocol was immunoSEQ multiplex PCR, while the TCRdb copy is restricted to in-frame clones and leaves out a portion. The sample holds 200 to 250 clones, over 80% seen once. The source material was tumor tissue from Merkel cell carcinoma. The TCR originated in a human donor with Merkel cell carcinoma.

Here the CDR3 reads CASSPGLAGGRADTQYF. The DNA for the CDR3 is TGTGCCAGCTCACCAGGGCTAGCGGGGGGCCGCGCAGATACGCAGTATTTT. This sequence joins TRBV18 and TRBJ2-3; 11 nucleotides match TRBD2. The V segment lost 2 bases and the J segment 4 bases; nucleotides outside the gene matches: 8. The length of the CDR3 is 17 residues. The germline gives CDR1 KGHSH, CDR2 LQKENI. Full variable domain (rest looked up from reference TRBV18 and TRBJ2-3): NAGVMQNPRHLVRRRGQEARLRCSPMKGHSHVYWYRQLPEEGLKFMVYLQKENIIDESGMPKERFSAEFPKEGPSILRIQQVVRGDSAAYFCASSPGLAGGRADTQYFGPGTRLTVL.